This T cell receptor (beta chain) was profiled in a study of monozygotic twins with inflammatory bowel disease. Unfractionated whole blood yielded total RNA, and T cells were not sorted. CDR1 is LNHDA and CDR2 is SQIVND in the germline V gene (reference sequence). The CDR3 length is 17 residues. Two nested PCRs, run for around 15 and 9 cycles, were applied to TCRalpha and TCRbeta cDNA. TCRdb re-called the 5' RACE reads; one entry per CDR3 protein, DNA not given. The data show about 300,000 distinct CDR3 sequences, and the top ten clones hold over 5%. The study's findings and limits: The data did not back a single strong IBD-associated clonotype or signal.

Concerning this clonotype itself: What it binds is not known.

The rearrangement uses TRBV19 and TRBJ2-7; TCRdb's D call of TRBD1 is untestable without DNA. The sequenced sample was blood. The TCR was taken from a human donor with ulcerative colitis or Crohn's disease, or a healthy co-twin of an affected twin (not recorded which). The CDR3 region is CASSIFGKGQMDYEQYF. Together with reference TRBV19 and TRBJ2-7, the CDR3 gives the full variable domain: DGGITQSPKYLFRKEGQNVTLSCEQNLNHDAMYWYRQDPGQGLRLIYYSQIVNDFQKGDIAEGYSVSREKKESFPLTVTSAQKNPTAFYLCASSIFGKGQMDYEQYFGPGTRLTVT.